A selection of T cell receptor beta chains follows, all from one sample in a study of response to subunit inactivated influenza vaccine. TCRdb used MiXCR to reprocess the RT-PCR reads, holding one entry per CDR3 protein. The sample shows about 780,000 distinct CDR3 sequences, under 20% of them seen only once. The sequencing here drew on PBMCs from blood, taken 5 days after vaccination. All receptors derive from a man aged 45-65 years who received an inactivated influenza vaccine. Both conserved end residues are part of each CDR3. D genes are given only for firm matches. Part of the rows lack a size; the others show once, few, many or a class for expanded clones.

clone size,J gene,V gene,D gene,CDR3 DNA,CDR3 protein
few,TRBJ2-7,TRBV28,-,TGTGCCAGCAGGTCGGGAGAGCGGTCCTACGAGCAGTACTTC,CASRSGERSYEQYF
few,TRBJ1-2,TRBV11-2,-,TGTGCCAGCAGCCCCCCTGGGATACTTAACTATGGCTACACCTTC,CASSPPGILNYGYTF
few,TRBJ2-5,TRBV4-2,TRBD2,TGTGCCAGCAGCCAAGATCCCAGCGGGAGGGCGCGGACCCAGTACTTC,CASSQDPSGRARTQYF
-,TRBJ1-1,TRBV6-2/TRBV6-3,TRBD1,TGTGCCAGCAGTTCCCAGACAGGGTACACTGAAGCTTTCTTT,CASSSQTGYTEAFF
few,TRBJ2-5,TRBV11-2,TRBD1,TGTGCCAGCAGCTTGAGGACAGGGTGGGAGACCCAGTACTTC,CASSLRTGWETQYF
-,TRBJ2-1,TRBV4-2,TRBD2,TGTGCCAGCAGCCAAGATCTAGCGGGAGCTGTTGAGCAGTTCTTC,CASSQDLAGAVEQFF
-,TRBJ2-1,TRBV20-1,TRBD2,TGCAGTGCTAGCGGGACTAGCGGGAGGGGTAATGAGCAGTTCTTC,CSASGTSGRGNEQFF
-,TRBJ1-6,TRBV6-1,TRBD1,TGTGCCAGCAGTACCGCCCACGGCACAGGGGGATCACCCCTCCACTTT,CASSTAHGTGGSPLHF
-,TRBJ2-7,TRBV10-3,-,TGTGCCATCGGCGGAGGTGGGGCCTCCTACGAGCAGTACTTC,CAIGGGGASYEQYF
-,TRBJ2-3,TRBV23-1,-,TGCGCCAGCAGTCATCCCCTACCGGGACTCCCAGAACACACAGATACGCAGTATTTT,CASSHPLPGLPEHTDTQYF
-,TRBJ1-5,TRBV6-5,-,TGTGCCAGCAGTTACGGCAGATATAGCAATCAGCCCCAGCATTTT,CASSYGRYSNQPQHF
few,TRBJ2-7,TRBV3-1,TRBD2,TGTGCCAGCAGCCAAGATTACGGGACTAGCGTGTCGGACGAGCAGTACTTC,CASSQDYGTSVSDEQYF
-,TRBJ1-1,TRBV12-3/TRBV12-4,TRBD1,TGTGCCAGCAGCGCCGGGACAGGGGGTGGAACGACTGAAGCTTTCTTT,CASSAGTGGGTTEAFF
-,TRBJ2-6,TRBV20-1,-,TGCAGTGCTAGAGGATGGAGCGATTCTCCTGGGGCCAACGTCCTGACTTTC,CSARGWSDSPGANVLTF
few,TRBJ1-4,TRBV7-2,-,TGTGCCAGCAGCTTAGCGGCGACAGAACATGAAAAACTGTTTTTT,CASSLAATEHEKLFF
few,TRBJ2-3,TRBV12-3/TRBV12-4,-,TGTGCCAGCAGTTCAGGGATCTGGGCAGATACGCAGTATTTT,CASSSGIWADTQYF
-,TRBJ2-3,TRBV7-9,TRBD2,TGTGCCAGCGGGTCCCTTAGCGGGGCCAGCACAGATACGCAGTATTTT,CASGSLSGASTDTQYF
-,TRBJ2-1,TRBV28,-,TGTGCCAGCAGTTCCCCTACTAGGATTTTCAATGAGCAGTCCTTC,CASSSPTRIFNEQSF
-,TRBJ2-3,TRBV7-2,-,TGTGCCAGCAGCTTTCAGGGCGAGGGGATCACAGATACGCAGTATTTT,CASSFQGEGITDTQYF
-,TRBJ2-1,TRBV6-2/TRBV6-3,-,TGTGCCAGCAGACCCCATAGCGGCGTCTACAATGAGCAGTTCTTC,CASRPHSGVYNEQFF
-,TRBJ2-1,TRBV9,TRBD2,TGTGCCAGCAGCGTAGTACTAGCGAGTGGTGAGCAGTTCTTC,CASSVVLASGEQFF
few,TRBJ1-6,TRBV4-1,-,TGCGCCAGCAGCCAAGATGGGAGAAATTCACCCCTCCACTTT,CASSQDGRNSPLHF
-,TRBJ2-7,TRBV7-9,TRBD2,TGTGCCAGCAGCTCGCTAGCGGGGGGGTCCTACGAGCAGTACTTC,CASSSLAGGSYEQYF
-,TRBJ2-2,TRBV6-1,-,TGTGCCAGCACTAGGGAGGGGACAAACACCGGGGAGCTGTTTTTT,CASTREGTNTGELFF
-,TRBJ1-5,TRBV6-1,TRBD1,TGTGCCAGCAGTGACCAGACAGGGGGCGCGGGGATGCCCCAGCATTTT,CASSDQTGGAGMPQHF
once,TRBJ2-7,TRBV15,TRBD1,TGTGCCACCAGCAAGGACAGGTTCTACGAGCAGTACTTC,CATSKDRFYEQYF
-,TRBJ2-5,TRBV29-1,-,TGCAGCGTTGAGTTCGTCCAAGAGACCCAGTACTTC,CSVEFVQETQYF
few,TRBJ2-3,TRBV7-2,-,TGTGCCAGCAGCTCCGACAGGAGCACAGATACGCAGTATTTT,CASSSDRSTDTQYF
few,TRBJ2-2,TRBV10-1,TRBD1,TGCGCCAGCACTCCGACAGGGCCCGGGGAGCTGTTTTTT,CASTPTGPGELFF
-,TRBJ2-7,TRBV10-3,-,TGTGCCATCAGTGAGTCAGGGGCGGAAGACGAGCAGTACTTC,CAISESGAEDEQYF
few,TRBJ2-1,TRBV20-1,-,TGCAGTGCTAGAGATCTTATCACGAGCTCCTACAATGAGCAGTTCTTC,CSARDLITSSYNEQFF
-,TRBJ2-2,TRBV6-5,TRBD1,TGTGCCAGCAGTTACTCGGGCGCAGGGGGCTGGACCGGGGAGCTGTTTTTT,CASSYSGAGGWTGELFF
many,TRBJ1-6,TRBV12-3/TRBV12-4,TRBD1,TGTGCCAGCAGTTTCCCAGGGGGCGGCTCACCCCTCCACTTT,CASSFPGGGSPLHF
-,TRBJ2-7,TRBV10-3,-,TGTGCCACGGGAAACTACGAGCAGTACTTC,CATGNYEQYF
-,TRBJ2-7,TRBV4-2,TRBD1,TGTGCCAGCAGCCCTTCATTCGGACAGGGCTACGAGCAGTACTTC,CASSPSFGQGYEQYF
few,TRBJ2-3,TRBV28,-,TGTGCCAGCAGTTTAAAGACAGATACGCAGTATTTT,CASSLKTDTQYF
-,TRBJ2-3,TRBV24-1,TRBD2,TGTGCCACCAGTGATTCCACGGGAGGGCCTTCTGATACGCAGTATTTT,CATSDSTGGPSDTQYF
few,TRBJ2-7,TRBV7-9,TRBD1,TGTGCCAGCAGCTCATGGGTAGGGACAGGGCGTAGGGAGCAGTACTTC,CASSSWVGTGRREQYF
-,TRBJ2-5,TRBV2,-,TGTGCCGGCAGTGAAGTCAGACAAGAGACCCAGTACTTC,CAGSEVRQETQYF
few,TRBJ1-2,TRBV12-3/TRBV12-4,TRBD1,TGTGCCAGCAGCCCCACCCGACAGGGGGGCTATGGCTACACCTTC,CASSPTRQGGYGYTF
-,TRBJ2-3,TRBV20-1,TRBD2,TGCAGTGCTGCATCCCGGGGGACTAGGGGTTTCACAGATACGCAGTATTTT,CSAASRGTRGFTDTQYF
few,TRBJ2-1,TRBV9,-,TGTGCCAGCAGCGTAGGGGGGGGCGGGTCTGAGCAGTTCTTC,CASSVGGGGSEQFF
-,TRBJ2-7,TRBV5-1,-,TGCGCCAGCAGCTTGGACCAAATAGGGGAGCAGTACTTC,CASSLDQIGEQYF
few,TRBJ1-4,TRBV20-1,-,TGCAGTGCTAGACTATGGGGCGATGAAAAACTGTTTTTT,CSARLWGDEKLFF